This T cell receptor (beta chain) was recovered during a study of blood T cells in healthy people across ages. The germline V gene has CDR1 LGHNA and CDR2 YSLEER. This CDR3 has 15 residues. A J-beta primer mix and a sample-barcoded 5' primer were used in a second PCR of roughly 6 to 11 cycles. TCRdb passed the 5' RACE reads through MiXCR, listing each CDR3 protein once. The data show 1.5 million to 2 million distinct CDR3 sequences, around half seen once. Notes on this clonotype: Germline and junction disagree at one end, which may indicate a read error.

Source material: blood. The chain is built from TRBV4-3 and TRBJ1-2, with D possibly TRBD1 on 6 matching bases. The TCR originated in a middle-aged woman in good health. The CDR3 coding sequence is TGCGCCGGCAGCTCACACTCCGGGACAATGGGAGGCTACACCTTC. The encoded protein is CAGSSHSGTMGGYTF.